The 9 T cell receptor beta chains in this list originate from one sample, sequenced in a study of cytomegalovirus exposure and HLA in healthy donors. Primers for the PCR totalled 60 Vbeta and 13 Jbeta. Clones were read by immunoSEQ multiplex PCR, and TCRdb kept only the in-frame ones, dropping some. The sample has roughly 100,000 clones. Sequenced material: PBMCs. These receptors all come from a man aged 45-65 years in good health and CMV-seronegative.

This chain joins TRBV11-1 and TRBJ2-7; D may be TRBD1 (6 bases). Trimming cost V 4 bases and J 3 bases, with 10 bases left between them. In germline, CDR1 is SGHAT, CDR2 FQDESV (reference sequence). The CDR3 consists of 13 residues. The CDR3 spells CASSSDRNYEQYF. CDR3 bases: TGTGCCAGCAGCTCTGACAGGAACTACGAGCAGTACTTC. Based on the CDR3 plus reference TRBV11-1 and TRBJ2-7, the full variable domain is EAEVAQSPRYKITEKSQAVAFWCDPISGHATLYWYRQILGQGPELLVQFQDESVVDDSQLPKDRFSAERLKGVDSTLKIQPAELGDSAMYLCASSSDRNYEQYFGPGTRLTVT.

This chain links TRBV7-9 with TRBJ1-2; 7 bases match TRBD1. The CDR3 loop spans 15 amino acids. Germline V CDR1 and CDR2: SEHNR, FQNEAQ (reference sequence). V gave up 5 bases and J gave up 4 bases; unmatched junction bases: 10. In DNA form, the CDR3 reads TGTGCCAGCAGCCGAATGACAGGGCTTCTCTATGGCTACACCTTC. Translated, it gives CASSRMTGLLYGYTF. Full variable domain (outside the CDR3, taken from reference TRBV7-9 and TRBJ1-2): DTGVSQNPRHKITKRGQNVTFRCDPISEHNRLYWYRQTLGQGPEFLTYFQNEAQLEKSRLLSDRFSAERPKGSFSTLEIQRTEQGDSAMYLCASSRMTGLLYGYTFGSGTRLTVV.

The chain has TRBV5-1 and TRBJ2-5; 10 bases are shared with TRBD2. The V gene's germline CDR1 is SGHRS and CDR2 YFSETQ. V lost 0 bases to trimming and J lost 5 bases; unmatched junction nucleotides: 10. The CDR3 has 17 amino acids. CDR3 sequence: CASSLGASGGRGETQYF. The CDR3 nucleotides read TGCGCCAGCAGCTTGGGGGCTAGCGGGGGCCGGGGGGAGACCCAGTACTTC.

This chain links TRBV6-1 with TRBJ1-5, with unresolved D. Per the germline V gene, CDR1 is MNHNS and CDR2 is SASEGT. The ends were cut back, 4 bases at V and 0 bases at J, with 10 bases in the middle. This CDR3 is 15 amino acids long. CDR3: CASSVFSLSNQPQHF. The CDR3 DNA reads TGTGCCAGCAGTGTATTCTCTCTTAGCAATCAGCCCCAGCATTTT.

This chain links TRBV7-2 with TRBJ2-4, with 7 bases matching TRBD2. CDR3 length: 14 residues. Germline trimming cut 5 bases from V and 5 bases from J; bases unmatched to any gene: 6. Germline V gene sequence: CDR1 SGHTA, CDR2 FQGNSA. Written as DNA, the CDR3 is TGTGCCAGCAGCCAAAGTCGGGGGGAAAACATTCAGTACTTC. It yields the protein CASSQSRGENIQYF.

The chain uses TRBV27 and TRBJ2-5; D is possibly TRBD1 (6 bases). The CDR3 runs to 13 residues. Germline CDR1 and CDR2: MNHEY and SMNVEV (reference sequence). The ends were cut back, 10 bases at V and 5 bases at J, with 17 bases in the middle. The DNA for the CDR3 is TGTGCCACCAGCCGCTGGACAGATGAGACCCAGTACTTC. Translation gives CATSRWTDETQYF.

The CDR3 region has the DNA TGCGCCAGCAGCGACAGAAACACCATATATTTT. It encodes CASSDRNTIYF. The rearrangement uses TRBV5-1 and TRBJ1-3, with D unclear. CDR1 and CDR2 (germline): SGHRS, YFSETQ. V was trimmed by 4 bases and J by 5 bases, leaving 4 bases between them. This CDR3 is built from 11 residues.

This sequence joins TRBV7-3 and TRBJ2-7; D call uncertain. This CDR3 spans 13 amino acids. The germline V gene has CDR1 SGHTA and CDR2 FQGTGA. The ends were cut back, 5 bases at V and 3 bases at J, with 11 bases in the middle. CDR3 in DNA: TGTGCCAGCAGCCCCTCTAGTGGCTACGAGCAGTACTTC. Translating it yields CASSPSSGYEQYF.

The V call is TRBV6-6, the J call TRBJ2-7; TRBD2 agrees at 15 bases. V lost 6 bases, J lost 4 bases, and 1 base stayed unmatched. The V gene's germline CDR1 is MNHNY and CDR2 SVGAGI (reference sequence). CDR3 length: 14 amino acids. This chain's CDR3 is CASRGTSGGYEQYF. The CDR3 coding sequence is TGTGCCAGCAGGGGGACTAGCGGGGGGTACGAGCAGTACTTC.